What follows describes a single T cell receptor beta chain. The specificity of this receptor is unknown. No per-base quality is available; no much larger clone lies one base away. The source of the sample is a study of CD8 T cells in Susac syndrome (dated by TCRdb to about 2019). Background for the entire study: Among the Susac syndrome patients who were sequenced, clinically active disease was present in 5 or 6 and clinical remission was observed in about eight. Susac syndrome patients were therapy-naive, on corticosteroids (some also receiving IVIg), or on IVIg alone at blood withdrawal. Whether CD8+ T cell activation and differentiation in Susac syndrome was antigen driven was tested using repertoire sequencing. Clonality of the CD8+ T cell repertoire was compared between over 10 healthy donors, approximately 14 Susac syndrome patients and roughly 15 multiple sclerosis patients. Overall results and qualifications from the work: The study acknowledged that relatively few individuals were included in the TCR sequencing and HLA analysis. Looking at Susac-specific public clones, the researchers identified under 20 in the total CD8+ repertoire and five in the CD8+ TEMRA repertoire. CD8+ repertoires in Susac syndrome showed clonal expansion, which was highest in CD8+ TEMRA cells and was greater in clinically active patients than in remitting patients.

V and J are truncated by 3 bases and 0 bases respectively, leaving an intervening sequence of 10 bases. Reading the germline V gene gives CDR1 SGHRS and CDR2 YFSETQ. The CDR3, cysteine through phenylalanine, is 14 amino acids long. The retained sequence is limited to the CDR3, 42 bases, with the frame set at the first base. Peripheral blood CD8+ and CD4+ T cells from healthy donors, Susac syndrome patients and multiple sclerosis patients were profiled by high-throughput TCR beta sequencing. Susac syndrome patients met recently defined diagnostic criteria for definite or probable disease. Bulk CD8+ and CD4+ T cells were purified magnetically by negative isolation, whereas CD8+ TEMRA cells were enriched by FACS. Blood was collected in EDTA tubes and processed within 24 hours, with PBMCs isolated through density gradient centrifugation. PBMCs destined for TCR sequencing were cryopreserved in liquid nitrogen and later thawed in a 37 °C water bath. Purity of sorted or isolated CD4+, CD8+ and CD8+ TEMRA cells was at least 90%.

RNA was extracted using the RNeasy kit, and roughly 0.45 to 1 ug of the RNA was reverse transcribed with random hexamers. The immunoSEQ multiplex PCR assay, covering 54 Vbeta and 13 Jbeta segments, was used to amplify TCR beta CDR3 regions. PCR amplification bias was corrected by using a synthetic template baseline for primer optimization and computational correction. Turning to the authors' computational methods: Reads were annotated to V, D and J genes per IMGT and analyzed with immunoSEQ Analyzer, keeping only productive sequences. Clonality was calculated as one minus the Shannon entropy normalized by log2 of the number of productive unique sequences. Public and private clones were assessed among the 100 most prevalent clones of each patient and control. Clones were defined as Susac-specific when absent from the healthy and MS cohorts, from 1,000 to 1,100 published viral clones and from other ImmuneACCESS disease sequences. The public reads were quality trimmed at Q25 with fastp and then assembled into clones with MiXCR by TCRdb, keeping productive beta chains. Each entry merges the rows of one CDR3 protein and shows their most common DNA and genes. The V and J calls follow TCRdb's processing rather than the paper's. This sample has about 75,000 distinct CDR3 sequences in its table, and 94% of those were observed once. About 0.5% of the sample is in the top ten clones.

The chain couples TRBV5-1 to TRBJ2-7; the D gene identity is not certain. The specimen sequenced was CD8+ T cells from PBMCs. The receptor was isolated from a human donor with Susac syndrome. The CDR3 reads as follows: CASSSRGPSYEQYF. The nucleotide sequence is given as TGCGCCAGCAGCTCCCGCGGCCCCTCCTACGAGCAGTACTTC.